The entry below describes one TCR beta chain. Its antigen is unidentified. These data are taken from a study of neurological immune-mediated disorders. V trimming: 2 bases; J trimming: 4 bases; junction bases outside the gene matches: 5. The CDR3 is 15 amino acids. Germline-derived CDR1 and CDR2 are SGHRS and YFSETQ. Via MiXCR, TCRdb re-called the 5' RACE reads, giving one row per CDR3 protein. Among approximately 68,000 distinct CDR3 sequences listed, roughly 4.8% were seen once. Notes on the study in general: Phylogenetic grouping assigned the repertoires of 18 of 34 multiple sclerosis patients to one related-CDR3 cluster, which constitutes a possible signature.

The V call is TRBV5-1, the J call TRBJ2-1; 8 bases match TRBD1. The clonotype originates from a woman aged 70-85 years with multiple sclerosis. Material for sequencing was PBMCs. The CDR3: CASSFEGQEYNEQFF. The CDR3 DNA follows: TGCGCCAGCAGCTTCGAGGGACAGGAATACAATGAGCAGTTCTTC.